This is a list of T cell receptor beta chains from one sample in a study of cytomegalovirus exposure and HLA in healthy donors. The data were produced by immunoSEQ multiplex PCR, yet TCRdb's version contains in-frame clones alone and is incomplete. Of about 94,000 clones detected, about three quarters appear once; the ten largest clones hold roughly 7.7%. Sequencing used PBMCs. These receptors originate from a man aged 40-49 years in good health and CMV-seropositive. Each CDR3 is given with its conserved first and last residue. D genes are given only for firm matches. Clone sizes are given selectively: once, few, many, or a class where the clone is expanded.

>TRBD2|TRBJ2-3|.|TRBV7-3
CASSPRGGGTDTQYF
TGTGCCAGCAGTCCCCGGGGGGGAGGGACAGATACGCAGTATTTT
>TRBD1|TRBJ2-7|.|TRBV10-1
CASIEDRGDEQCF
TGCGCCAGCATTGAAGACAGGGGCGACGAGCAGTGCTTC
>.|TRBJ1-1|.|TRBV5-1
CASRSGISGTEAFF
TGCGCCAGCAGGTCCGGGATCTCAGGCACTGAAGCTTTCTTT
>.|TRBJ1-6|.|TRBV4-2
CASSQDAGAEYSPLHF
TGTGCCAGCAGCCAAGACGCGGGGGCTGAGTATTCACCCCTCCACTTT
>.|TRBJ1-5|few|TRBV19
CASRGGGGGNQPQHF
TGTGCCAGTAGGGGAGGCGGCGGCGGCAATCAGCCCCAGCATTTT
>TRBD1|TRBJ2-1|.|TRBV11-3
CASCDRQGNNEQFF
TGTGCCAGCTGCGACCGACAGGGGAACAATGAGCAGTTCTTC
>.|TRBJ1-5|.|TRBV18
CASSPDSGNQPQHF
TGTGCCAGCTCACCGGACAGCGGCAATCAGCCCCAGCATTTT
>.|TRBJ2-7|.|TRBV28
CASSPLSGEQYF
TGTGCCAGCAGTCCCCTGTCGGGGGAGCAGTACTTC
>.|TRBJ1-1|once|TRBV6-5
CASSTANTEAFF
TGTGCCAGCAGTACAGCGAACACTGAAGCTTTCTTT
>.|TRBJ2-7|.|TRBV11-2
CASSLGQVYEQYF
TGTGCCAGCAGCTTAGGACAGGTCTACGAGCAGTACTTC
>.|TRBJ2-4|few|TRBV6-5
CASVPRDSKNIQYF
TGTGCCAGCGTACCGCGGGACAGTAAAAACATTCAGTACTTC
>.|TRBJ2-7|once|TRBV29-1
CSAKAQGAYEQYF
TGCAGCGCGAAGGCTCAGGGCGCCTACGAGCAGTACTTC
>TRBD1|TRBJ1-1|.|TRBV28
CASEKQGATEAFF
TGTGCCAGCGAAAAACAGGGGGCAACTGAAGCTTTCTTT
>TRBD2|TRBJ2-3|.|TRBV9
CASSVPSSGVPSTDTQYF
TGTGCCAGCAGCGTCCCGAGTAGCGGGGTGCCTAGCACAGATACGCAGTATTTT
>.|TRBJ2-7|few|TRBV5-1
CASTHGDQAYEQYF
TGCGCCAGCACCCACGGAGACCAAGCCTACGAGCAGTACTTC
>TRBD1|TRBJ1-5|once|TRBV2
CASSGTWDRDSNQPQHF
TGTGCCAGCAGTGGAACTTGGGACAGGGACAGCAATCAGCCCCAGCATTTT